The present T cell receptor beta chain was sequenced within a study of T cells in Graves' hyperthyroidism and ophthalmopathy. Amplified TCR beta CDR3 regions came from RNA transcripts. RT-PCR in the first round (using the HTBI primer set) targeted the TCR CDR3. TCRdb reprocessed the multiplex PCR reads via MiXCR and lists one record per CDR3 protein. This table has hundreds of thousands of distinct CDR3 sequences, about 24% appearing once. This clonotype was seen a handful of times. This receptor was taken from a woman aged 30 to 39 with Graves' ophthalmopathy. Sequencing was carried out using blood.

The CDR3 DNA follows: TGTGCCAGCAGTTCCGGAGTTGGAGGACTCAAGAACGAGCAGTACTTC. Translation: CASSSGVGGLKNEQYF. The gene calls are TRBV12-3 or TRBV12-4 and TRBJ2-7; D might be TRBD2 (5 bases). Trimming removed 4 bases at V and 5 bases at J, with 21 bases between. The CDR3 spans 16 residues.